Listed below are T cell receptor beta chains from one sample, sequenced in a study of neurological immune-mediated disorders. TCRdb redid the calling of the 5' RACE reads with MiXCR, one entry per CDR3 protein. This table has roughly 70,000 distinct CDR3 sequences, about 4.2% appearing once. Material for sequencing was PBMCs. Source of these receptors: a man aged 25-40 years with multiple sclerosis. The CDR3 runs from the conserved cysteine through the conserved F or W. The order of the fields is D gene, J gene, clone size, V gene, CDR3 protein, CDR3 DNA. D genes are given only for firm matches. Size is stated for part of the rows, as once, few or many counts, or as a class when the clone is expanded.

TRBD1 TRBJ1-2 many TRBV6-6 CASSALTGDYGYTF TGTGCCAGCAGTGCACTGACAGGGGACTATGGCTACACCTTC
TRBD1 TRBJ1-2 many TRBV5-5 CASSGGTGVLNYGYTF TGTGCCAGCAGCGGCGGGACAGGAGTCCTAAACTATGGCTACACCTTC
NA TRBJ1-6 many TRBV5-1 CASSLESVQALNF TGCGCCAGCAGCTTGGAATCGGTGCAAGCCCTCAACTTT
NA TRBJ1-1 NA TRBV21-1 CASSKGEEKNTEAFF TGTGCCAGCTCCAAAGGAGAGGAAAAGAACACTGAAGCTTTCTTT
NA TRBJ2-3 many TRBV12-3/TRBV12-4 CASSLFMGADTQYF TGTGCCAGCAGTTTGTTTATGGGGGCAGATACGCAGTATTTT
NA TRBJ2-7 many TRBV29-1 CSVEISSYEQYF TGCAGCGTTGAAATATCCTCCTACGAGCAGTACTTC
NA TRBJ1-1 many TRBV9 CASSGGLGTEAFF TGTGCCAGCAGCGGAGGGTTGGGCACTGAAGCTTTCTTT
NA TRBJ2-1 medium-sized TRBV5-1 CASSLATGLNEQFF TGCGCCAGCAGCTTGGCCACAGGGTTGAATGAGCAGTTCTTC
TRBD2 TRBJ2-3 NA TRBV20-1 CSAPGLTSTDTQYF TGCAGTGCCCCGGGACTAACTAGCACAGATACGCAGTATTTT
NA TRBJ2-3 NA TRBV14 CASSGNGGPTGTDTQYF TGTGCCAGCAGCGGGAACGGGGGGCCGACCGGCACAGATACGCAGTATTTT
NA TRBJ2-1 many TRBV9 CASSVAPFLGNNEQFF TGTGCCAGCAGCGTAGCTCCCTTCTTGGGGAACAATGAGCAGTTCTTC
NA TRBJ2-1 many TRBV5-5 CASRFLPQENNEQFF TGTGCCAGCAGGTTTCTTCCCCAGGAGAACAATGAGCAGTTCTTC
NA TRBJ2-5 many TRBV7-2 CASSSLRETQYF TGTGCCAGCAGCTCGCTGCGAGAGACCCAGTACTTC
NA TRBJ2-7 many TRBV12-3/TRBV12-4 CASSLWDKGYEQYF TGTGCCAGCAGTTTATGGGACAAGGGCTACGAGCAGTACTTC
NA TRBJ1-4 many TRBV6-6 CASSLVGDEKLFF TGTGCCAGCAGTCTCGTTGGGGATGAAAAACTGTTTTTT
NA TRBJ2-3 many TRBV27 CASSSPGSFPDTQYF TGTGCCAGCAGTTCCCCCGGCAGTTTCCCAGATACGCAGTATTTT
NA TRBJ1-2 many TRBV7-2 CASSFFREGGYTF TGTGCCAGCAGCTTCTTCAGGGAGGGCGGCTACACCTTC
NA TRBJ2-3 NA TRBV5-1 CASSPLTGSADTQYF TGCGCCAGCAGCCCGCTGACAGGCTCCGCAGATACGCAGTATTTT
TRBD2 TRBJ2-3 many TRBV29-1 CSVAPRGLAGFETQYF TGCAGCGTTGCACCCAGGGGACTAGCGGGTTTTGAGACGCAGTATTTT
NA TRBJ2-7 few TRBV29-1 CSVGSPGGTYEQYF TGCAGCGTGGGAAGCCCGGGTGGGACCTACGAGCAGTACTTC
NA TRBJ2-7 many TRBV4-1 CASSQSDGSSYEQYF TGCGCCAGCAGCCAATCGGACGGAAGCTCCTACGAGCAGTACTTC
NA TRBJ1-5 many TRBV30 CAWGANQPQHF TGTGCCTGGGGGGCCAATCAGCCCCAGCATTTT
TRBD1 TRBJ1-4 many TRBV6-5 CASSPGTGLNEKLFF TGTGCCAGCAGTCCCGGGACAGGGTTAAATGAAAAACTGTTTTTT
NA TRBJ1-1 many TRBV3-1 CASSPSVGAKTEAFF TGTGCCAGCAGCCCATCGGTGGGGGCCAAGACTGAAGCTTTCTTT
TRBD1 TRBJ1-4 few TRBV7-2 CASSGTVLNEKLFF TGTGCCAGCAGCGGGACAGTCCTTAATGAAAAACTGTTTTTT
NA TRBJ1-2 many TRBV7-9 CASSLGQSPHYGYTF TGTGCCAGCAGCTTAGGGCAGTCCCCCCACTATGGCTACACCTTC
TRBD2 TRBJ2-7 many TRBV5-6 CASSSIQRGSYEQYF TGTGCCAGCAGCTCAATCCAGCGGGGCAGCTACGAGCAGTACTTC
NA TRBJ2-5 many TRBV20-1 CSARDGPETQYF TGCAGTGCTAGAGACGGGCCAGAGACCCAGTACTTC
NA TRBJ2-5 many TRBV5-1 CASSPRSRKQETQYF TGCGCCAGCAGCCCCCGATCGCGAAAACAAGAGACCCAGTACTTC
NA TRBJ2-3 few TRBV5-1 CASSLRTSSDTQYF TGCGCCAGCAGCCTTCGGACATCGTCAGATACGCAGTATTTT
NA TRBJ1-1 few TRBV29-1 CSVSPGKTNTEAFF TGCAGCGTTTCACCGGGAAAGACGAACACTGAAGCTTTCTTT
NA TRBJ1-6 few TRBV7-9 CASSLVADSPLNF TGTGCCAGCAGCTTAGTCGCAGATTCACCCCTCAACTTT
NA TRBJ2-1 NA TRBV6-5 CASSWGKPYNEQFF TGTGCCAGCAGTTGGGGAAAGCCCTACAATGAGCAGTTCTTC
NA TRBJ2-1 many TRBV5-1 CASSLADGNEQFF TGCGCCAGCAGCTTGGCCGATGGTAATGAGCAGTTCTTC
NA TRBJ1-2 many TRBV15 CATGEVGSYGYTF TGTGCCACTGGGGAGGTGGGCTCCTATGGCTACACCTTC
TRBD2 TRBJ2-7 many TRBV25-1 CASRGSGVLFF TGTGCCAGCAGAGGTAGCGGGGTGCTATTCTTC
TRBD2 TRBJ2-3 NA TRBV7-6 CASSWGGSTDTQYF TGTGCCAGCAGCTGGGGGGGGAGCACAGATACGCAGTATTTT
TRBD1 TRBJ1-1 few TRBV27 CASRQGANTEAFF TGTGCCAGCAGACAGGGGGCGAACACTGAAGCTTTCTTT
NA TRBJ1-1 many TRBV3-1 CASSHPSKGAEAFF TGTGCCAGCAGCCACCCTTCCAAGGGGGCTGAAGCTTTCTTT
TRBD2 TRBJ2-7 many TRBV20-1 CSARDGTSGGYEQYF TGCAGTGCTAGAGACGGGACTAGCGGGGGTTACGAGCAGTACTTC
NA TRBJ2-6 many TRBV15 CATSRDRTVMGRANVLTF TGTGCCACCAGCAGAGATCGGACAGTCATGGGGAGGGCCAACGTCCTGACTTTC
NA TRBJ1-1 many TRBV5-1 CASASGGGANTEAFF TGCGCCAGCGCCTCGGGGGGGGGCGCGAACACTGAAGCTTTCTTT
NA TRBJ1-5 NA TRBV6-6 CASSYLLGGGNQPQHF TGTGCCAGCAGTTACCTCCTTGGGGGGGGCAATCAGCCCCAGCATTTT
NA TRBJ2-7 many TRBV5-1 CASSLKGEQYF TGCGCCAGCAGCCTCAAGGGGGAGCAGTACTTC
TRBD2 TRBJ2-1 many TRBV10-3 CAIRMTSGGYLYNEQFF TGTGCCATCAGGATGACTAGCGGGGGGTACCTCTACAATGAGCAGTTCTTC
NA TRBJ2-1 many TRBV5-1 CASSLALGRNNEQFF TGCGCCAGCAGCTTGGCCTTGGGACGCAACAATGAGCAGTTCTTC
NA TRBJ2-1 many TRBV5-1 CASSLALTPSSYNEQFF TGCGCCAGCAGCCTAGCTTTGACGCCGTCCTCCTACAATGAGCAGTTCTTC
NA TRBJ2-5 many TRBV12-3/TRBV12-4 CASSLRPQLQETQYF TGTGCCAGCAGTTTAAGGCCCCAACTCCAAGAGACCCAGTACTTC
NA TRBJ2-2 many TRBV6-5 CASSSDQNTGELFF TGTGCCAGCAGTTCTGACCAGAACACCGGGGAGCTGTTTTTT
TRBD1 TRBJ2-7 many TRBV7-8 CASSPPGQSSYEQYF TGTGCCAGCAGCCCGCCGGGACAGAGCTCCTACGAGCAGTACTTC
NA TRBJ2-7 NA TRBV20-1 CSARDRDMALGRDEQYF TGCAGTGCTAGAGATAGGGACATGGCCCTGGGACGGGACGAGCAGTACTTC
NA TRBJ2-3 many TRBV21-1 CASSTLNPGQWKYF TGTGCCAGCAGCACGCTGAACCCGGGACAGTGGAAGTATTTT
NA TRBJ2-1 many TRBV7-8 CASSPNRVSSYNEQFF TGTGCCAGCAGCCCGAACAGGGTTAGCTCCTACAATGAGCAGTTCTTC
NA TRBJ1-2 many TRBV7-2 CASSLLQRGYGYTF TGTGCCAGCAGCTTATTGCAACGGGGGTATGGCTACACCTTC
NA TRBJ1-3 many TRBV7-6 CASSSSGINSGNTIYF TGTGCCAGCAGCTCATCCGGGATTAACTCTGGAAACACCATATATTTT
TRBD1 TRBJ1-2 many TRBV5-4 CASSWGGVTGGDGYTF TGTGCCAGCAGCTGGGGGGGCGTGACAGGGGGCGACGGCTACACCTTC
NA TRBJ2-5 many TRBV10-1 CASSDQAGKQYF TGCGCCAGCAGTGACCAGGCAGGGAAGCAGTACTTC
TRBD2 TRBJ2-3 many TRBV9 CASSVASGGSTDTQYF TGTGCCAGCAGCGTAGCCAGCGGGGGCAGCACAGATACGCAGTATTTT